This paragraph reports one T cell receptor beta chain. What it binds is not known. This CDR3 comprises 14 residues. The germline V gene has CDR1 SGHTS and CDR2 YDEGEE. Trimming left V 3 bases short and J 0 bases short, with 7 bases between. This entry comes from a study of T cell responses to AZD1222 COVID-19 vaccine. Study as a whole: Analysis merged second doses at about 4 or about 12 weeks.

The study, taken as a whole, reports: Females made up more of the donors, who were largely white British, and clonal diversity may have come out too low. Reports indicate that nearly half of spike-specific TCRs are directed at unmutated variant regions. After the peak T cell response, and only then, were repertoires sampled.

Clones were read by immunoSEQ multiplex PCR, and TCRdb kept only the in-frame ones, dropping some. The sample yields 100,000 to 150,000 clones, 88% seen once. The rearrangement joins TRBV5-8 to TRBJ1-5; D is undetermined. Source: peripheral blood, taken on day 0 of AZD1222 vaccination. This TCR was recovered from an adult in good health. This CDR3 reads CASSWPDSNQPQHF. DNA of the CDR3: TGTGCCAGCAGCTGGCCAGATAGCAATCAGCCCCAGCATTTT.